The 8 T cell receptor beta chains reported below all come from one sample, sequenced in a study of monozygotic twins with inflammatory bowel disease. After re-calling the 5' RACE reads, TCRdb lists one entry per CDR3 protein, DNA absent. The record lists roughly 320,000 distinct CDR3 sequences, of which the ten most abundant hold 5% to 6%. Sequenced: blood. The receptor source for this set is a human donor with ulcerative colitis or Crohn's disease, or a healthy co-twin of an affected twin (not recorded which).

The gene calls are TRBV7-2 and TRBJ1-5; TCRdb outputs TRBD1, but without DNA this stays unchecked. Looked up from germline, CDR1 is SGHTA and CDR2 is FQGNSA. This CDR3 comprises 12 residues. The CDR3 protein is CASSFHTGFQHF.

The chain joins TRBV27 to TRBJ2-1; TCRdb picks TRBD2, but there is no DNA to check that call. The CDR3 loop spans 14 amino acids. Looked up from germline, CDR1 is MNHEY and CDR2 is SMNVEV (reference sequence). The CDR3 protein is CASSLREAWDEQFF.

This chain joins TRBV6-2 or TRBV6-3 and TRBJ2-7. Germline V lookup: CDR1 MNHEY, CDR2 SVGEGT. CDR3 length: 12 amino acids. Here the CDR3 reads CASSQSVGEQYF.

The chain combines TRBV28 with TRBJ2-4; TCRdb's assignment of TRBD1 cannot be checked, as there is no DNA. Per germline, CDR1 MDHEN and CDR2 SYDVKM. This CDR3 has 15 amino acids. CDR3 sequence reads: CASSSGQISKNIQYF.

The rearrangement uses TRBV7-2 and TRBJ2-7; absent DNA, TCRdb's TRBD2 call cannot be checked. This CDR3 contains 13 residues. CDR1 and CDR2 from the germline V gene are SGHTA and FQGNSA. The CDR3 reads CATRGGVRDEQYF.

The V and J genes are TRBV5-1 and TRBJ2-1; TCRdb's D gene call, TRBD1, goes unchecked for lack of DNA. This CDR3 is built from 15 residues. Per germline, CDR1 SGHRS and CDR2 YFSETQ. CDR3 protein: CASSAQDRVYNEQFF.

V gene TRBV5-1 combines with J gene TRBJ2-5; the D call of TRBD2 rests on TCRdb alone, since no DNA is present to check it. CDR1 and CDR2 from the germline V gene are SGHRS and YFSETQ. This CDR3 region has 16 residues. The CDR3 loop reads CASSFGASGYQETQYF.

V gene TRBV6-2 or TRBV6-3 combines with J gene TRBJ2-2. Looked up from germline, CDR1 is MNHEY and CDR2 is SVGEGT. This CDR3 region has 11 residues. The CDR3 spells CASSGFGELFF.